These T cell receptor beta chains were read from a single sample in a study of prognosis after radiotherapy for stage I lung cancer. TCRdb reanalysed the multiplex PCR reads using MiXCR and keeps one entry per CDR3 protein. The sample holds 26,000 or so distinct CDR3 sequences, roughly 30% seen once. The sample consisted of PBMCs, taken before or after stereotactic body radiation therapy (not recorded which). Every receptor here comes from a donor over 45 with non-small cell lung cancer. Both conserved end residues are part of each CDR3. A D gene is named only where the DNA matches it firmly. A row's size may be missing; if present it is once, few, many or a size class.

v_call	j_call	d_call	clone_size	cdr3_nt	cdr3_aa
TRBV29-1	TRBJ2-7	TRBD1	many	TGCAGCGTCGAGAGGACAGGGCGGGAGCAGTACTTC	CSVERTGREQYF
TRBV19	TRBJ1-5	-	many	TGTGCCAGTACCGGGACCGGATGGCAGCCCCAGCATTTT	CASTGTGWQPQHF
TRBV9	TRBJ1-1	-	many	TGTGCCAGCAGCTTAGGGGGGCACACTGAAGCTTTCTTT	CASSLGGHTEAFF
TRBV6-1	TRBJ1-2	-	many	TGTGCCAGCAAGGTCTATGGTCAGACTTATGGCTACACCTTC	CASKVYGQTYGYTF
TRBV2	TRBJ1-1	TRBD1	many	TGTGCCAGCAGTAGTGAGGGGAAGGGACAGGGCGCTTTCTTT	CASSSEGKGQGAFF
TRBV9	TRBJ2-7	-	many	TGTGCCAGCAGCAGAGTCGGACAGAACTCCTACGAGCAGTACTTC	CASSRVGQNSYEQYF
TRBV6-1	TRBJ2-2	-	many	TGTGCCAGCAGCCCCACTGGACTGGGGAACACCGGGGAGCTGTTTTTT	CASSPTGLGNTGELFF
TRBV5-1	TRBJ2-7	TRBD2	many	TGCGCCAGCAGCTTACTAGCGGGTCTTGACGAGCAGTACTTC	CASSLLAGLDEQYF
TRBV13	TRBJ2-1	TRBD2	many	TGTGCCAGCGGTAATAGCGGGGGGGCCAACAATGAGCAGTTCTTC	CASGNSGGANNEQFF
TRBV6-1	TRBJ1-2	-	-	TGTGCCAGCAGTGAAAGGACCAACTATGGCTACACCTTC	CASSERTNYGYTF
TRBV28	TRBJ2-3	TRBD2	many	TGTGCCAGCAGTTTACCCCCCGGACTAGCTTGGTATTTT	CASSLPPGLAWYF
TRBV5-1	TRBJ2-6	-	many	TGCGCCAGCACCCGGGACGGATCTGGGGCCAACGTCCTGACTTTC	CASTRDGSGANVLTF
TRBV10-3	TRBJ2-7	TRBD1	many	TGTGCCATCAGTAGGACAGGGAGCGACGAGCAGTACTTC	CAISRTGSDEQYF
TRBV19	TRBJ2-2	TRBD1	-	TGTGCCAGTAGTCCCCAGACAGGGGGGACTGTGGAGCTGTTTTTT	CASSPQTGGTVELFF
TRBV9	TRBJ1-4	TRBD1	many	TGTGCCAGCAGCCTTAGGGGACAGGGTGGAGAAAAACTGTTTTTT	CASSLRGQGGEKLFF
TRBV20-1	TRBJ1-4	-	many	TGCAGTGCTAGCAATAGCCTAGGGGGTGAAAAACTGTTTTTT	CSASNSLGGEKLFF
TRBV20-1	TRBJ2-3	-	many	TGCAGTCCTAAGAAGGGGGGCACAGATACGCAGTATTTT	CSPKKGGTDTQYF
TRBV7-9	TRBJ2-7	-	-	TGTGCCAGCAGCGTGAGGACTATCGGAACCTACGAGCAGTACTTC	CASSVRTIGTYEQYF
TRBV7-8	TRBJ2-3	-	-	TGTGCGAGCAGCTTAGCGGCCAGGGTCGGGGGCAATCAGCCCCAGTATTTT	CASSLAARVGGNQPQYF
TRBV6-1	TRBJ1-3	TRBD1	-	TGTGCCAGCAGCTCGGGACAGGGAAACACCATATATTTT	CASSSGQGNTIYF
TRBV7-2	TRBJ2-1	-	many	TGTGCCAGCAGCTCCAATACCTACAATGAGCAGTTCTTC	CASSSNTYNEQFF
TRBV28	TRBJ2-3	TRBD2	-	TGTGCCAGCAGTCCGCCTAGCGGATTAACAGATACGCAGTATTTT	CASSPPSGLTDTQYF
TRBV3-1	TRBJ1-2	-	-	TGTGCCAGCAGCCAAGGGGGGAGGGGTGATGGCTACACCTTC	CASSQGGRGDGYTF
TRBV7-9	TRBJ2-1	TRBD2	many	TGTGCCAGCAGCTTTACTAGCGGGGGGGCGGAAAATGAGCAGTTCTTC	CASSFTSGGAENEQFF
TRBV29-1	TRBJ1-2	TRBD1	many	TGCAGCGTTTCGGACAGGGGGCAGTTAGGTGGCTACACCTTC	CSVSDRGQLGGYTF
TRBV20-1	TRBJ2-7	-	-	TGCAGTGCTAGAGACCCGCGGGGTCTAAGGGAGCAGTACTTC	CSARDPRGLREQYF
TRBV7-9	TRBJ1-2	-	many	TGTGCCAGCAGCTCTACAGCCGATTCTTCAGCTAACTATGGCTACACCTTC	CASSSTADSSANYGYTF